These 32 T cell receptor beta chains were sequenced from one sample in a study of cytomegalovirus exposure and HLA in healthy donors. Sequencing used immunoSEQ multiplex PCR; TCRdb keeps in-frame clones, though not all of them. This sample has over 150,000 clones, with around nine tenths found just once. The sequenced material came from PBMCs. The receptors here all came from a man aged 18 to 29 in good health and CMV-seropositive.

The CDR3 DNA sequence: TGCGCCAGCAGCCAAGATCCGGACTATGGCTACACCTTC. Translating gives CASSQDPDYGYTF. The genes are TRBV4-3 and TRBJ1-2, with unresolved D. The CDR3 covers 13 residues. CDR1 is LGHNA, CDR2 YSLEER, per germline. V was cut by 0 bases and J by 3 bases, with 5 bases left in between.

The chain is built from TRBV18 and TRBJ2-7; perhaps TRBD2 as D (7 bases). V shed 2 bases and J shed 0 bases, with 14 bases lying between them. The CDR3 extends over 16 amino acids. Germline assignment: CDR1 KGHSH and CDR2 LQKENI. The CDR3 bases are TGTGCCAGCTCACCAGCTGGCGGGGGCCGCTCCTACGAGCAGTACTTC. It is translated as CASSPAGGGRSYEQYF.

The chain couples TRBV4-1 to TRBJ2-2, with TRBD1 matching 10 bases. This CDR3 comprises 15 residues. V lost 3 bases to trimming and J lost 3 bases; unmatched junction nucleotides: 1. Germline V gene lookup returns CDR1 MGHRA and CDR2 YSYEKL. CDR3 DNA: TGCGCCAGCAGCCACGGACAGGGGGACACCGGGGAGCTGTTTTTT. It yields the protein CASSHGQGDTGELFF.

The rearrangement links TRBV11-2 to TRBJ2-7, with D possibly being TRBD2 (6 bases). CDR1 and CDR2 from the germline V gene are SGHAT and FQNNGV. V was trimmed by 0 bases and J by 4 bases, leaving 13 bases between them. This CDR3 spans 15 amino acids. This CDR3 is CASSLEFTAGYEQYF. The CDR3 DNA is TGTGCCAGCAGCTTAGAATTCACGGCGGGGTACGAGCAGTACTTC.

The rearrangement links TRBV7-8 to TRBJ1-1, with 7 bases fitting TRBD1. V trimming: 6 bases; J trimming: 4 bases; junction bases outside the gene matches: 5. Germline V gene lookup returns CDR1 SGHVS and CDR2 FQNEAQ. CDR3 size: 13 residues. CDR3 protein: CASRNTGVTEAFF. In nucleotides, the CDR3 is TGTGCCAGCAGAAACACAGGGGTCACTGAAGCTTTCTTT.

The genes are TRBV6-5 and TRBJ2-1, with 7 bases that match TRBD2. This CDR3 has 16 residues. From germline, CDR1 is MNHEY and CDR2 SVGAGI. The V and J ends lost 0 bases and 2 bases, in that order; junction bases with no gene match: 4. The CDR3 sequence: CASSYSGGGPYNEQFF. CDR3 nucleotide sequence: TGTGCCAGCAGTTACTCGGGGGGAGGGCCCTACAATGAGCAGTTCTTC.

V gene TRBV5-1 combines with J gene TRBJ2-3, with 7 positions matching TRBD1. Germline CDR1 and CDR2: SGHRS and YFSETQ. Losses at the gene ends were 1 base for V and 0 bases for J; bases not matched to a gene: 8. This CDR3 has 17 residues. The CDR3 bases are TGCGCCAGCAGCTTGACGACAGGGCCAACTAGCACAGATACGCAGTATTTT. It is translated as CASSLTTGPTSTDTQYF.

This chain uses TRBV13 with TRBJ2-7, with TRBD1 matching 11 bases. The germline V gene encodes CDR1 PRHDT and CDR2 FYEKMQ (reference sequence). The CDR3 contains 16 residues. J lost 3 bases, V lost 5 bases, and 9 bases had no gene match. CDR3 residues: CASSRTGTGGYYEQYF. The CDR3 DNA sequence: TGTGCCAGCAGCCGTACCGGGACAGGGGGGTACTACGAGCAGTACTTC.

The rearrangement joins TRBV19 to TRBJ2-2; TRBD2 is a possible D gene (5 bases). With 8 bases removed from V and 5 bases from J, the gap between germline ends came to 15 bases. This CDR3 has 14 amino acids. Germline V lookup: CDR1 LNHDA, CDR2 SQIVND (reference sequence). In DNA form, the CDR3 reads TGTGCCAGTTATTGGGGTCGGGGAACCGGGGAGCTGTTTTTT. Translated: CASYWGRGTGELFF.

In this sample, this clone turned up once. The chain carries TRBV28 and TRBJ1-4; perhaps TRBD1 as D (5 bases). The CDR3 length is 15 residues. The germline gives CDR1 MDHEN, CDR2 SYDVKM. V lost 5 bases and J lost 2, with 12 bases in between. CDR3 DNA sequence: TGTGCCAGCAGTCCCGGGGGGTGGACTAATGAAAAACTGTTTTTT. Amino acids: CASSPGGWTNEKLFF.

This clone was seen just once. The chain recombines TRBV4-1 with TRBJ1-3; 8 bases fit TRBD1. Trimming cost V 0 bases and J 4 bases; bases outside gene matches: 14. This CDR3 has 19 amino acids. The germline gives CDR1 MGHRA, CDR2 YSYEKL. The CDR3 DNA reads TGCGCCAGCAGCCAAGACCGTCGCCGGACAGGGAGTGCGGGAAACACCATATATTTT. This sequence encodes CASSQDRRRTGSAGNTIYF.

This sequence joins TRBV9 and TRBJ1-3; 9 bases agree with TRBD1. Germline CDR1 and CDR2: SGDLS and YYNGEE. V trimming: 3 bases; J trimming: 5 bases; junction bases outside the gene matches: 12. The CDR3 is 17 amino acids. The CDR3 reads CASSARLDRGIRNTIYF. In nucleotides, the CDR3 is TGTGCCAGCAGCGCCCGCTTGGACAGGGGTATCAGAAACACCATATATTTT.

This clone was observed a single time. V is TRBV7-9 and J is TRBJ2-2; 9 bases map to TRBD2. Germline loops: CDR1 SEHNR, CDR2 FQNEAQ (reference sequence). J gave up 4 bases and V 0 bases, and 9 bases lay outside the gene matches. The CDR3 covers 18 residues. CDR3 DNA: TGTGCCAGCAGCTTAGCGCCTAGCGGGAAGTCCGGCACCGGGGAGCTGTTTTTT. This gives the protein CASSLAPSGKSGTGELFF.

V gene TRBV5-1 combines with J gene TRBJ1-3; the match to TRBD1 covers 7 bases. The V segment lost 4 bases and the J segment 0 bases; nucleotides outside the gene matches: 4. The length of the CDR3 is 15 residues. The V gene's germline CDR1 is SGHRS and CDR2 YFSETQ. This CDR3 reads CASSKTGNSGNTIYF. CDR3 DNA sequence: TGCGCCAGCAGCAAGACAGGGAACTCTGGAAACACCATATATTTT.

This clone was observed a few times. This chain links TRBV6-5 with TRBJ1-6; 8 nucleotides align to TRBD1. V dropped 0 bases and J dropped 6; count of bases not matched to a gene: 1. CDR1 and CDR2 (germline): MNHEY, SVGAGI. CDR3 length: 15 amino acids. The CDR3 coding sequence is TGTGCCAGCAGTTACTCGACAGGGGCTAATTCACCCCTCCACTTT. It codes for CASSYSTGANSPLHF.

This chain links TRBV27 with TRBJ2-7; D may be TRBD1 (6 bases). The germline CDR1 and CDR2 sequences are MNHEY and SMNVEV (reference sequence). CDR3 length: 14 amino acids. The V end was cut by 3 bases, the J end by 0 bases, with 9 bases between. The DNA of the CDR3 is TGTGCCAGCAGTTTGAACAGGGCCTCCTACGAGCAGTACTTC. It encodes CASSLNRASYEQYF.

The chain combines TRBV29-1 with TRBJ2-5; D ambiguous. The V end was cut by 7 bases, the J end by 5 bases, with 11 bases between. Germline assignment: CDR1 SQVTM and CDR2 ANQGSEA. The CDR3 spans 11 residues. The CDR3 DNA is TGCAGCGCCCCTTCTCAGGAGACCCAGTACTTC. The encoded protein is CSAPSQETQYF.

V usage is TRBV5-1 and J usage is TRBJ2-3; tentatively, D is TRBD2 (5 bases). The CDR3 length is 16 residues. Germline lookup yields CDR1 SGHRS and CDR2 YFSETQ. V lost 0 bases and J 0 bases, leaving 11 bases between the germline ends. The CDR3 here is CASSLAYGISTDTQYF. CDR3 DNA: TGCGCCAGCAGCTTGGCCTACGGGATTAGCACAGATACGCAGTATTTT.

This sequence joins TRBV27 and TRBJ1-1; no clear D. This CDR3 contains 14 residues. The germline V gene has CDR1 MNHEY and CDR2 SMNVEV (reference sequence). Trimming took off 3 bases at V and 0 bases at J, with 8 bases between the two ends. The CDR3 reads CASSLFGLNTEAFF. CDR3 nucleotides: TGTGCCAGCAGTTTGTTCGGTTTGAACACTGAAGCTTTCTTT.

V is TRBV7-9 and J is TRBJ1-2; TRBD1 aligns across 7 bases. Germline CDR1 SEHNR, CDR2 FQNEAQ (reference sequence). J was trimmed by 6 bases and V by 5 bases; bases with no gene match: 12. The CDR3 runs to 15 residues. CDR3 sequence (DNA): TGTGCCAGCAGCGTGACAGGGTCCCCCAATGATGGCTACACCTTC. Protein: CASSVTGSPNDGYTF.

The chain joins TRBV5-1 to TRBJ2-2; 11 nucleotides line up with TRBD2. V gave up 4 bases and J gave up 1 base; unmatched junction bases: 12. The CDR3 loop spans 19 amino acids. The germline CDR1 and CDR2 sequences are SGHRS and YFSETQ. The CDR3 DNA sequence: TGCGCCAGCAGCCCGATAGCGGGGGGGCGTGTCGGGAACACCGGGGAGCTGTTTTTT. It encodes CASSPIAGGRVGNTGELFF.

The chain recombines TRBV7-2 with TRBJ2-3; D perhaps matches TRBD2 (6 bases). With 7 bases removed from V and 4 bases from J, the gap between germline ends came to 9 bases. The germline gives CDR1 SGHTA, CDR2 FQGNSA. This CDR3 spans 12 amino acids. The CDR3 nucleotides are TGTGCCAGCAACTCGGGGGCAGATACGCAGTATTTT. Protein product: CASNSGADTQYF.

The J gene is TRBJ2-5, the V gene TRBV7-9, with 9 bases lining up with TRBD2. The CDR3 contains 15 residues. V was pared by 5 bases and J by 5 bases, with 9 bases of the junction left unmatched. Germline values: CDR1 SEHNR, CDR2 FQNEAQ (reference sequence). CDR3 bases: TGTGCCAGCAGCCCCCGTCTCAGCGGGGGGGAGACCCAGTACTTC. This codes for CASSPRLSGGETQYF.

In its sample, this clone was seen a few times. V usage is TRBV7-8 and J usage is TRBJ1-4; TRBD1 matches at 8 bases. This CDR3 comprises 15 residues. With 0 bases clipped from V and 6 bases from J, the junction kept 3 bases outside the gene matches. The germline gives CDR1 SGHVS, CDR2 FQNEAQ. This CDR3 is CASSLADRGDEKLFF. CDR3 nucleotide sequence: TGTGCCAGCAGCTTAGCCGACAGGGGAGATGAAAAACTGTTTTTT.

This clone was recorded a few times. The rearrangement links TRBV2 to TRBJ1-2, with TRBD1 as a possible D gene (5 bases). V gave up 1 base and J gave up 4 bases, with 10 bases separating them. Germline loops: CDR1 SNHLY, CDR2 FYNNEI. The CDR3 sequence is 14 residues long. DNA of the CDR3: TGTGCCAGCAGTGAAGACAGGCTGCGCTATGGCTACACCTTC. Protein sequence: CASSEDRLRYGYTF.

The CDR3 nucleotides read TGTGCCACCAGCAGAGCCTGGGACAGGGTAGGGGATCAGCCCCAGCATTTT. This gives the protein CATSRAWDRVGDQPQHF. The chain joins TRBV15 to TRBJ1-5, with 9 bases identical to TRBD1. The CDR3 sequence is 17 residues long. With V trimmed by 1 base and J by 5 bases, 9 bases remained unmatched. The germline V gene encodes CDR1 LNHNV and CDR2 YYDKDF (reference sequence).

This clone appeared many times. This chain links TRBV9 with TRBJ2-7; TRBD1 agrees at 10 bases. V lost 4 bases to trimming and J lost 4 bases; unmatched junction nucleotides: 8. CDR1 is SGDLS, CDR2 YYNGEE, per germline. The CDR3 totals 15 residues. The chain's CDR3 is CASSPGQGVTYEQYF. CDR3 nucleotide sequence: TGTGCCAGCAGCCCAGGACAGGGGGTTACTTACGAGCAGTACTTC.

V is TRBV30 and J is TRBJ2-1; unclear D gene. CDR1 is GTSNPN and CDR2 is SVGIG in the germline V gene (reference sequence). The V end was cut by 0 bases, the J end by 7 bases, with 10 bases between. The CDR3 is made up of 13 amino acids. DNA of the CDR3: TGTGCCTGGAGTGTACTAAGCCGTAATGAGCAGTTCTTC. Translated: CAWSVLSRNEQFF.

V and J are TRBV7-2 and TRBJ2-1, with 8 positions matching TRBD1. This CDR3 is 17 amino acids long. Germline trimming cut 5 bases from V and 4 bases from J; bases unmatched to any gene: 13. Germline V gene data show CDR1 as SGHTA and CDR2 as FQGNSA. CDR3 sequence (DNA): TGTGCCAGCAGCGTAAGTTCAGGGGGCTGGGGGTACAATGAGCAGTTCTTC. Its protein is CASSVSSGGWGYNEQFF. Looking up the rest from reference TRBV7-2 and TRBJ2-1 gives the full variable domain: GAGVSQSPSNKVTEKGKDVELRCDPISGHTALYWYRQSLGQGLEFLIYFQGNSAPDKSGLPSDRFSAERTGGSVSTLTIQRTQQEDSAVYLCASSVSSGGWGYNEQFFGPGTRLTVL.

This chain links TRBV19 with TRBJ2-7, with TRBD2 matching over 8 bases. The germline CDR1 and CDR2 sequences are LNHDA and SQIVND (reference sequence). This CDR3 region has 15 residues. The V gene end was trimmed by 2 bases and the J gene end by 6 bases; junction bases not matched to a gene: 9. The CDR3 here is CASSIMSSGSSEQYF. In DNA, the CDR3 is TGTGCCAGTAGTATAATGTCGAGCGGGAGTAGCGAGCAGTACTTC.

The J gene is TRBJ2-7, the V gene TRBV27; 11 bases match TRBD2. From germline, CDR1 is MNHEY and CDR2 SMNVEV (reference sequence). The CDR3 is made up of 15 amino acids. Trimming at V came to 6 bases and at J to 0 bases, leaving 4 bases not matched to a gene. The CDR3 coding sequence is TGTGCCAGCAGCCCCGGGACTAGCGGCTCCTACGAGCAGTACTTC. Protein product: CASSPGTSGSYEQYF.

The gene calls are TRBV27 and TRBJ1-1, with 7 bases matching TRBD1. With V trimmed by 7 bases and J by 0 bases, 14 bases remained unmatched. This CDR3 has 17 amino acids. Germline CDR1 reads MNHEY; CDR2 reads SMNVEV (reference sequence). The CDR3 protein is CASTSLTETGMNTEAFF. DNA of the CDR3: TGTGCCAGCACCTCCCTTACCGAGACAGGGATGAACACTGAAGCTTTCTTT.